The 28 T cell receptor beta chains below were found in one sample sequenced in a study of shared clonotypes between healthy human individuals. The protocol was immunoSEQ multiplex PCR, while the TCRdb copy is restricted to in-frame clones and leaves out a portion. The sample has roughly 2.4 million clones; roughly 95% are singletons. Input material: naive CD4+ T cells sorted from blood. Stated subset: CD45RA+ positively selected. The receptors were gathered from a man in his late teens or twenties in good health.

The chain carries TRBV6-6 and TRBJ2-1; D may be TRBD1 (5 bases). The CDR3 contains 13 residues. The V and J ends lost 11 bases and 4 bases respectively, with 15 bases between them. Germline values: CDR1 MNHNY, CDR2 SVGAGI (reference sequence). The CDR3 DNA is TGTGCCGGCGCTCCCCAGGGATACAATGAGCAGTTCTTC. This gives the protein CAGAPQGYNEQFF.

The rearrangement joins TRBV10-3 to TRBJ2-7; D remains unclear. The germline gives CDR1 ENHRY, CDR2 SYGVKD. The CDR3 covers 15 residues. Trimming left V 10 bases short and J 5 bases short, with 24 bases between. The CDR3 here is CATSNLDAFPHEQYF. As DNA, the CDR3 is TGTGCCACTTCGAACCTGGACGCCTTTCCCCACGAGCAGTACTTC.

The rearrangement uses TRBV7-6 and TRBJ2-6, with D possibly TRBD2 on 5 matching bases. Per the germline V gene, CDR1 is SGHVS and CDR2 is FNYEAQ. V dropped 6 bases and J dropped 0 bases, with 15 bases sitting between them. The CDR3 contains 17 residues. The CDR3 nucleotides read TGTGCCAGCAGTTTGAGGGCGGCGGACTCTGGGGCCAACGTCCTGACTTTC. Amino acid sequence: CASSLRAADSGANVLTF. Looking up the rest from reference TRBV7-6 and TRBJ2-6 gives the full variable domain: GAGVSQSPRYKVTKRGQDVALRCDPISGHVSLYWYRQALGQGPEFLTYFNYEAQQDKSGLPNDRFSAERPEGSISTLTIQRTEQRDSAMYRCASSLRAADSGANVLTFGAGSRLTVL.

The chain couples TRBV10-3 to TRBJ2-3, with 9 bases lining up with TRBD2. The CDR3 loop spans 14 amino acids. Germline V gene lookup returns CDR1 ENHRY and CDR2 SYGVKD. V lost 4 bases and J lost 4; bases outside the gene matches: 3. In DNA, the CDR3 is TGTGCCATCAGTGGAGGGACTAGCTCAGATACGCAGTATTTT. Protein product: CAISGGTSSDTQYF.

Of note for this clone: In the same sample, other DNA sequences code for this CDR3. The rearrangement joins TRBV30 to TRBJ1-3, with 10 nucleotides matching TRBD1. The CDR3 is 13 amino acids. Germline trimming cut 3 bases from V and 7 bases from J; bases unmatched to any gene: 3. CDR1 and CDR2 (germline): GTSNPN, SVGIG (reference sequence). CDR3 DNA sequence: TGTGCCTGGAGCGGACAGGGGGGGAACACCATATATTTT. This gives the protein CAWSGQGGNTIYF.

The V gene is TRBV11-3, the J gene TRBJ2-7; TRBD2 agrees at 8 bases. Trimming removed 3 bases from V and 0 bases from J; junction bases left unmatched: 7. CDR3 size: 16 residues. Germline values: CDR1 SGHNT, CDR2 YENEEA. The CDR3 sequence is CASSLPGLGFSYEQYF. The CDR3 nucleotides are TGTGCCAGCAGCTTGCCGGGACTAGGCTTCTCCTACGAGCAGTACTTC.

DNA for the CDR3: TGCGCCAGCAGCCAACCAGGGTGGGGGGTTGGTTTCCAGTACTTC. This translates into CASSQPGWGVGFQYF. The rearrangement joins TRBV4-1 to TRBJ2-5; the D gene is possibly TRBD2 (6 bases). With 2 bases removed from V and 10 bases from J, the gap between germline ends came to 20 bases. The CDR3 has 15 residues. Germline CDR1 and CDR2: MGHRA and YSYEKL.

The genes are TRBV6-5 and TRBJ2-3; D is possibly TRBD1 (5 bases). Trimming took 4 bases from V and 3 from J, leaving 14 bases between them. The CDR3 length is 15 residues. Germline V lookup: CDR1 MNHEY, CDR2 SVGAGI. CDR3 sequence reads: CASSSTALGTDTQYF. The CDR3 DNA follows: TGTGCCAGCAGTTCGACAGCGTTGGGTACAGATACGCAGTATTTT.

This chain connects TRBV7-8 to TRBJ2-1, with D tentatively TRBD2 (6 bases). Germline lookup yields CDR1 SGHVS and CDR2 FQNEAQ. This CDR3 has 16 residues. Trimming cost V 0 bases and J 0 bases, with 9 bases left between them. CDR3: CASSLALGSSYNEQFF. CDR3 nucleotides: TGTGCCAGCAGCTTAGCCCTCGGGAGCTCCTACAATGAGCAGTTCTTC.

This clone is a singleton in its sample. V is TRBV6-5 and J is TRBJ2-7, with D possibly TRBD2 on 5 matching bases. Trimming pared 7 bases from V and 1 base from J, leaving 8 bases between. The CDR3 is made up of 12 amino acids. Germline CDR1 MNHEY, CDR2 SVGAGI. The CDR3 reads CASKGSSYEQYF. CDR3 DNA: TGTGCCAGCAAAGGGAGTTCCTACGAGCAGTACTTC.

The rearrangement links TRBV30 to TRBJ2-5; TRBD2 is a possible D gene (7 bases). Germline values: CDR1 GTSNPN, CDR2 SVGIG (reference sequence). The CDR3 length is 15 residues. Trimming took 8 bases from V and 3 from J, leaving 22 bases between them. The CDR3 nucleotides are TGTGCCCTACGGGGGGCAGGCTCTCTGAAAGAGACCCAGTACTTC. This translates into CALRGAGSLKETQYF.

A single count supports this clone. This sample includes further DNA sequences coding for the same CDR3. The CDR3: CASSLGDRVNYGYTF. The CDR3 bases are TGCGCCAGCAGCTTGGGGGACAGGGTTAACTATGGCTACACCTTC. The chain joins TRBV5-1 to TRBJ1-2; 9 nucleotides align to TRBD1. Germline V gene sequence: CDR1 SGHRS, CDR2 YFSETQ. The trim removed 0 bases at V and 1 base at J, leaving 1 base unmatched. The CDR3 has 15 amino acids.

The chain links TRBV11-1 to TRBJ1-5; D remains unclear. Germline V gives CDR1 SGHAT, CDR2 FQDESV (reference sequence). CDR3 length equals 13 residues. Trimming pared 2 bases from V and 7 bases from J, leaving 9 bases between. Written as DNA, the CDR3 is TGTGCCAGCAGCTTACTAGAGGACCAGCCCCAGCATTTT. Translated: CASSLLEDQPQHF.

The rearrangement links TRBV27 to TRBJ2-3; TRBD1 matches 7 bases. Germline-derived CDR1 and CDR2 are MNHEY and SMNVEV (reference sequence). V lost 5 bases and J lost 1; bases outside the gene matches: 9. The CDR3 consists of 16 residues. Here the CDR3 DNA reads TGTGCCAGCAGTATTAACAGGGGCAGCGGCACAGATACGCAGTATTTT. It translates to CASSINRGSGTDTQYF.

This clone was recorded only once. V is TRBV27 and J is TRBJ1-2, with 12 bases identical to TRBD1. The germline V gene has CDR1 MNHEY and CDR2 SMNVEV (reference sequence). There are 14 residues in the CDR3. J lost 4 bases, V lost 5 bases, and 2 bases had no gene match. The CDR3 sequence: CASSGTGGSYGYTF. For the CDR3, the DNA is TGTGCCAGCAGTGGGACAGGGGGCTCCTATGGCTACACCTTC.

The chain links TRBV6-5 to TRBJ1-1; tentatively, D is TRBD1 (5 bases). The germline V gene encodes CDR1 MNHEY and CDR2 SVGAGI. The CDR3 is 16 residues long. V lost 8 bases and J lost 5, with 24 bases in between. CDR3 residues: CASRSIGQPEGTEAFF. DNA for the CDR3: TGTGCCAGCCGTTCAATTGGACAACCCGAGGGGACTGAAGCTTTCTTT.

This clone was observed a single time. This chain connects TRBV28 to TRBJ2-7; the D call may be TRBD1 or TRBD2 (5 bases each). The CDR3 spans 16 residues. Trimming left V 8 bases short and J 1 base short, with 21 bases between. Germline V gives CDR1 MDHEN, CDR2 SYDVKM. CDR3 DNA: TGTGCCAGCGGGGCCAGGGAGTTTTTTCCTTCCTACGAGCAGTACTTC. The encoded protein is CASGAREFFPSYEQYF.

This sequence joins TRBV5-4 and TRBJ2-1; 7 bases are a match to TRBD1. The length of the CDR3 is 17 residues. In germline, CDR1 is SGHNT, CDR2 YYREEE (reference sequence). V was pared by 4 bases and J by 0 bases, with 10 bases of the junction left unmatched. The CDR3 spells CASSAGGSANSYNEQFF. In nucleotides, the CDR3 is TGTGCCAGCAGCGCAGGGGGTTCGGCGAACTCCTACAATGAGCAGTTCTTC.

This rearrangement joins TRBV7-2 to TRBJ2-1; TRBD2 aligns across 8 bases. The V gene end was trimmed by 2 bases and the J gene end by 3 bases; junction bases not matched to a gene: 6. The CDR3 spans 16 residues. From germline, CDR1 is SGHTA and CDR2 FQGNSA. As DNA, the CDR3 is TGTGCCAGCAGCTTAACGGGACTAGTCTTCTACAATGAGCAGTTCTTC. This gives the protein CASSLTGLVFYNEQFF.

This chain links TRBV6-1 with TRBJ1-4, with D perhaps matching TRBD1 (6 bases). Germline CDR1 is MNHNS and CDR2 is SASEGT. Trimming removed 8 bases from V and 6 bases from J, with 19 bases in between. This CDR3 has 15 amino acids. The CDR3 DNA is TGTGCCAGCGGAACAACAGGGCAGCGGGATGAAAAACTGTTTTTT. Its protein product is CASGTTGQRDEKLFF.

The genes are TRBV10-3 and TRBJ2-3; maybe TRBD2 (5 bases). Trimming shortened V by 2 bases and J by 5 bases, and 11 bases separated the two germline ends. The CDR3 contains 14 residues. Germline V gives CDR1 ENHRY, CDR2 SYGVKD. CDR3 DNA: TGTGCCATCAGTGAGCCCCTTCGGGGAGATACGCAGTATTTT. This translates into CAISEPLRGDTQYF.

This sequence joins TRBV5-1 and TRBJ1-3; the D gene is possibly TRBD1 (6 bases). This CDR3 is built from 15 residues. The V end lost 5 bases, the J end lost 0 bases, and 12 bases lay between the germline ends. CDR1 and CDR2 from the germline V gene are SGHRS and YFSETQ. The CDR3 here is CASRGSGDSGNTIYF. CDR3 coding DNA: TGCGCCAGCAGGGGTTCAGGGGACTCTGGAAACACCATATATTTT.

The V gene is TRBV30, the J gene TRBJ1-1; 7 bases are a match to TRBD1. J lost 0 bases, V lost 3 bases, and 7 bases had no gene match. The length of the CDR3 is 15 residues. The germline CDR1 and CDR2 sequences are GTSNPN and SVGIG (reference sequence). CDR3 DNA sequence: TGTGCCTGGAGGGGTAACAGGGGTGTGAACACTGAAGCTTTCTTT. This encodes CAWRGNRGVNTEAFF.

This sequence joins TRBV2 and TRBJ1-2, with D uncertain. CDR1 is SNHLY and CDR2 is FYNNEI in the germline V gene. Trimming took off 4 bases at V and 9 bases at J, with 12 bases between the two ends. The CDR3 contains 12 residues. CDR3 in DNA: TGTGCCAGCAGTGGGACTGAGTTAAGCTACACCTTC. Translation gives CASSGTELSYTF.

This chain links TRBV28 with TRBJ2-7; 8 nucleotides match TRBD2. V lost 1 base to trimming and J lost 0 bases; unmatched junction nucleotides: 14. The CDR3 consists of 19 residues. Germline V gives CDR1 MDHEN, CDR2 SYDVKM. The CDR3 DNA follows: TGTGCCAGCAGTTTATTCAGCGGGGGTTTGGGTTGGGGCTCCTACGAGCAGTACTTC. The encoded protein is CASSLFSGGLGWGSYEQYF.

The chain combines TRBV7-9 with TRBJ1-2; 7 bases are a match to TRBD1. This CDR3 has 14 residues. CDR1 SEHNR and CDR2 FQNEAQ come from the germline V gene (reference sequence). V was clipped by 3 bases and J by 8 bases; unmatched bases: 9. CDR3 loop: CASSLSVGGEGYTF. CDR3 nucleotides: TGTGCCAGCAGCTTGTCTGTAGGGGGCGAAGGCTACACCTTC.

This clone was observed once. The chain recombines TRBV5-8 with TRBJ1-4; possibly TRBD1 for D (6 bases). Trimming shortened V by 2 bases and J by 8 bases, and 13 bases separated the two germline ends. Germline CDR1 SGHTS, CDR2 YDEGEE. This CDR3 is built from 14 residues. In DNA form, the CDR3 reads TGTGCCAGCAGCTTAGGGGGGATTGGCGAAAAACTGTTTTTT. Translation gives CASSLGGIGEKLFF.

The gene calls are TRBV6-1 and TRBJ2-7; D ambiguous. The CDR3 has 13 amino acids. Germline loops: CDR1 MNHNS, CDR2 SASEGT. Between the trimmed V and J ends, which lost 6 bases and 1 base, there was a span of 10 bases. The CDR3 sequence is CASRPRASYEQYF. CDR3 DNA sequence: TGTGCCAGCAGACCTAGGGCATCCTACGAGCAGTACTTC.